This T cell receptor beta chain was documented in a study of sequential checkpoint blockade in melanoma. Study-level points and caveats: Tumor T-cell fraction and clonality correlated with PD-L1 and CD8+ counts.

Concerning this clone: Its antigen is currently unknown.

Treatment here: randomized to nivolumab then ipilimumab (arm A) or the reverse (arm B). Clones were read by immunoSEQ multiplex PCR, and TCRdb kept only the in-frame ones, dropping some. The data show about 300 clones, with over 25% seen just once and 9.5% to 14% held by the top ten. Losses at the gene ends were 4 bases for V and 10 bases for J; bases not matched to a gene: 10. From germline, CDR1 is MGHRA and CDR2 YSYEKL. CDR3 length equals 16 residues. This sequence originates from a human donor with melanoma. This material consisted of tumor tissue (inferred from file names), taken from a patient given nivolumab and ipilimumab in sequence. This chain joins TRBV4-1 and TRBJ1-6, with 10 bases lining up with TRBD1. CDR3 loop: CASSPSGQGKGSPLHF. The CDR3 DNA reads TGCGCCAGCAGCCCTTCGGGACAGGGGAAAGGATCACCCCTCCACTTT.